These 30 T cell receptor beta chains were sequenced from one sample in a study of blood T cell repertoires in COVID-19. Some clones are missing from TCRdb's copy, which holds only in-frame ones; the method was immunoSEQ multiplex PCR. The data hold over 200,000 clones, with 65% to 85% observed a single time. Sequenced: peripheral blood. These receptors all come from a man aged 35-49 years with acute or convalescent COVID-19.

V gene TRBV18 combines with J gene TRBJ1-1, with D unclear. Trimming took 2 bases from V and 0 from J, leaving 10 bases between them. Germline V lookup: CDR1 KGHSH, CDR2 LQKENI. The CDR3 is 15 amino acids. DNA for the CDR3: TGTGCCAGCTCACCAAGTTCGTACTTGAACACTGAAGCTTTCTTT. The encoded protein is CASSPSSYLNTEAFF.

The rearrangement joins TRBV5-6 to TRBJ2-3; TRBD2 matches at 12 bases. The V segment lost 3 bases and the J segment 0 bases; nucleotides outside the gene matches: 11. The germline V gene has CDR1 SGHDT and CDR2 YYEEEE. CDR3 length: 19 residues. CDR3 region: CASSSYLTSGSLSTDTQYF. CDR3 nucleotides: TGTGCCAGCAGCTCCTACTTGACTAGCGGGAGCCTTAGCACAGATACGCAGTATTTT.

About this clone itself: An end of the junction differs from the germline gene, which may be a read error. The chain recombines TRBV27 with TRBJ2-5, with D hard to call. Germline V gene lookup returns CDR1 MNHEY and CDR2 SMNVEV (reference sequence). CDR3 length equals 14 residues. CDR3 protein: CAGSHELSGETQYF. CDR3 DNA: TGTGCCGGCAGTCACGAACTGTCCGGGGAGACCCAGTACTTC.

The CDR3 here is CASSLRKAGNEQFF. CDR3 sequence (DNA): TGTGCCAGCAGCCTCAGGAAAGCGGGAAATGAGCAGTTCTTC. The chain has TRBV27 and TRBJ2-1; 7 bases match TRBD2. The CDR3 extends over 14 amino acids. CDR1 is MNHEY and CDR2 is SMNVEV in the germline V gene (reference sequence). With V trimmed by 6 bases and J by 7 bases, 9 bases remained unmatched.

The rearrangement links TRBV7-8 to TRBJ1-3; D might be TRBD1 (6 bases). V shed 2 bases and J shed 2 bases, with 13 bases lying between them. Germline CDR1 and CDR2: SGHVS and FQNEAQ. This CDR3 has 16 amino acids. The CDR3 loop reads CASSLQQQGTGNTIYF. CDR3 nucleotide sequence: TGTGCCAGCAGCTTACAACAACAGGGAACTGGAAACACCATATATTTT. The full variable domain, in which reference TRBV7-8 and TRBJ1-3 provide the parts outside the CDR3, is GAGVSQSPRYKVAKRGQDVALRCDPISGHVSLFWYQQALGQGPEFLTYFQNEAQLDKSGLPSDRFFAERPEGSVSTLKIQRTQQEDSAVYLCASSLQQQGTGNTIYFGEGSWLTVV.

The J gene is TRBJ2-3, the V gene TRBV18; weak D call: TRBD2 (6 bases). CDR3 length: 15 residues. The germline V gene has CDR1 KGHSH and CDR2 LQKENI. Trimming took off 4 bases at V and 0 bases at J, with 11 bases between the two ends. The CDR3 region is CASSRGGRSTDTQYF. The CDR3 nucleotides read TGTGCCAGCTCACGCGGAGGGAGAAGCACAGATACGCAGTATTTT.

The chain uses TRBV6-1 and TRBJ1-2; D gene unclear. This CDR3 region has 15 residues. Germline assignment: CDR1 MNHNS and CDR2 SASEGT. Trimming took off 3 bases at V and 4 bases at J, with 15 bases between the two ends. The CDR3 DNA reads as TGTGCCAGCAGTGAGAGAGGAGACCTCATCTATGGCTACACCTTC. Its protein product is CASSERGDLIYGYTF.

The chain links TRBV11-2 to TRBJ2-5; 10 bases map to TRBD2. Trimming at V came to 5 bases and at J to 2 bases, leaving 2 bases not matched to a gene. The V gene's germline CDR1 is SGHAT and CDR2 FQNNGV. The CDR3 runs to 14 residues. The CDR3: CASSPSGGQETQYF. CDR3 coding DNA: TGTGCCAGCAGCCCTAGCGGGGGTCAAGAGACCCAGTACTTC.

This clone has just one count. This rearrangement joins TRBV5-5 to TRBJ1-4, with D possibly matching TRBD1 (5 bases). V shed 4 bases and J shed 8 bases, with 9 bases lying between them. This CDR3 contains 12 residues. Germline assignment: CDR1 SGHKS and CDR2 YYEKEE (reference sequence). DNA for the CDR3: TGTGCCAGCAGCCGGAAGGGGGAAAAACTGTTTTTT. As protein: CASSRKGEKLFF.

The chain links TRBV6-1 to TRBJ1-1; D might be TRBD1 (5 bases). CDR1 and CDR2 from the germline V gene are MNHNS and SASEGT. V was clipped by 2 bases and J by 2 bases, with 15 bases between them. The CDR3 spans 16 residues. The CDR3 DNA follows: TGTGCCAGCAGTGAAATGATGCGGACACTTAACACTGAAGCTTTCTTT. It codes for CASSEMMRTLNTEAFF.

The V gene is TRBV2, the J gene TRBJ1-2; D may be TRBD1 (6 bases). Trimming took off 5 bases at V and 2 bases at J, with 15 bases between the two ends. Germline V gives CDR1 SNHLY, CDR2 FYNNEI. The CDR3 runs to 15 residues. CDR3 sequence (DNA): TGTGCCAGCAGTAAAGAGACAGGTATAAACTATGGCTACACCTTC. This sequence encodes CASSKETGINYGYTF.

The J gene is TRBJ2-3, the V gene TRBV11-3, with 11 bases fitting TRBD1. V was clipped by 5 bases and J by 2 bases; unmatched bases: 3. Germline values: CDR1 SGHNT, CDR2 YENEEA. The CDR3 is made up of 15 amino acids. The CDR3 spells CASSLGQGATDTQYF. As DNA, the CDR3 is TGTGCCAGCAGCCTCGGACAGGGGGCCACAGATACGCAGTATTTT.

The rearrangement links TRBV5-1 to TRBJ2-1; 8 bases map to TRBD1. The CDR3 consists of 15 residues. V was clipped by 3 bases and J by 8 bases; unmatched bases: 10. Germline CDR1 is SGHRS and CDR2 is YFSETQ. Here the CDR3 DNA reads TGCGCCAGCAGCTCCCGGACAGGGACGGTCTATGAGCAGTTCTTC. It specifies CASSSRTGTVYEQFF.

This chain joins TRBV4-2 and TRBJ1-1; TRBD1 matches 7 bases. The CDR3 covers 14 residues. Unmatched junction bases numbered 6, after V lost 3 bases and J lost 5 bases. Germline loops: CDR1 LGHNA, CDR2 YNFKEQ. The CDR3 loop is CASSQLTGWTEAFF. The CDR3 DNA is TGTGCCAGCAGCCAGCTGACAGGGTGGACTGAAGCTTTCTTT.

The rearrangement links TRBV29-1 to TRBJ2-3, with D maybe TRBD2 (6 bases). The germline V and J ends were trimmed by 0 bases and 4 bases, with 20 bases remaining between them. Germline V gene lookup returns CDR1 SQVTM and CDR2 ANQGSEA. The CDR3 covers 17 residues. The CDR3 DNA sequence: TGCAGCGTTGAAGATATTTCGAGTGCGGGAAGGGCAGATACGCAGTATTTT. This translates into CSVEDISSAGRADTQYF.

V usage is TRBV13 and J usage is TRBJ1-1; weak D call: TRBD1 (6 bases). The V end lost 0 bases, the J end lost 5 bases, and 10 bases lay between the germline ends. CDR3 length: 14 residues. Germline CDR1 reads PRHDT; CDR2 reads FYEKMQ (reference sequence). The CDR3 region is CASSLGRGWTEAFF. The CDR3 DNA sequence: TGTGCCAGCAGCTTAGGCAGGGGCTGGACTGAAGCTTTCTTT.

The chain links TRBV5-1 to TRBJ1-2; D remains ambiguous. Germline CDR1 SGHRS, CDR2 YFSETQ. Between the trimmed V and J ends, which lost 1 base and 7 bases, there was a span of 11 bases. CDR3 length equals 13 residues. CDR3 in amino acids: CASSLRESGGYTF. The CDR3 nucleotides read TGCGCCAGCAGCTTGCGGGAGAGCGGTGGCTACACCTTC.

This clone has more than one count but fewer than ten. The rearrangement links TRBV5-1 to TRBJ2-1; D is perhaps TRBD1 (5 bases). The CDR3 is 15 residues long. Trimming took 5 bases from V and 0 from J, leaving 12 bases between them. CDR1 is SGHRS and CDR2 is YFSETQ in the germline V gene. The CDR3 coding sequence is TGCGCCAGCAGGGTGGGGCAGAACTCCTACAATGAGCAGTTCTTC. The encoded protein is CASRVGQNSYNEQFF.

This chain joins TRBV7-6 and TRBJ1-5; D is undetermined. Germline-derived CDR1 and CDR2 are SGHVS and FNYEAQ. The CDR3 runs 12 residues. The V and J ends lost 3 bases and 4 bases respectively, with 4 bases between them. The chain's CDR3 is CASSFPNQPQHF. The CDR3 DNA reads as TGTGCCAGCAGCTTCCCTAATCAGCCCCAGCATTTT.

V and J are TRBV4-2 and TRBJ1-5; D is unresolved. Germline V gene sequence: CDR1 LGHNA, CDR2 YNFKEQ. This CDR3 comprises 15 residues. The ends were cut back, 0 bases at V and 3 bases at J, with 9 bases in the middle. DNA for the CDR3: TGTGCCAGCAGCCAAGATAGCAGTTACAATCAGCCCCAGCATTTT. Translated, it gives CASSQDSSYNQPQHF.

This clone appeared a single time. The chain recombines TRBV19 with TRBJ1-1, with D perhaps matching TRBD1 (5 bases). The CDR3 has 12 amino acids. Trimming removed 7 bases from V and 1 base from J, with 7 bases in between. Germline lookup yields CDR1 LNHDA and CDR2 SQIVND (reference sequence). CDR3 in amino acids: CASTRGNTEAFF. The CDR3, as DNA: TGTGCCAGTACTAGGGGGAACACTGAAGCTTTCTTT.

The CDR3 bases are TGTGCCAGCAGCTTGGCCACAGACGAGCAGTACTTC. This translates into CASSLATDEQYF. V gene TRBV5-5 combines with J gene TRBJ2-7; D unclear. This CDR3 region has 12 residues. Trimming took 0 bases from V and 5 from J, leaving 6 bases between them. Germline loops: CDR1 SGHKS, CDR2 YYEKEE (reference sequence).

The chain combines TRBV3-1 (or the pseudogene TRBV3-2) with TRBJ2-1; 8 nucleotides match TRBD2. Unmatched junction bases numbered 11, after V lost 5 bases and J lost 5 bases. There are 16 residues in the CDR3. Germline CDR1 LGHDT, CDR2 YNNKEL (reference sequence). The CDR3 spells CASSSPGAGVNNEQFF. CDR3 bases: TGTGCCAGCAGCTCCCCCGGAGCGGGGGTTAACAATGAGCAGTTCTTC.

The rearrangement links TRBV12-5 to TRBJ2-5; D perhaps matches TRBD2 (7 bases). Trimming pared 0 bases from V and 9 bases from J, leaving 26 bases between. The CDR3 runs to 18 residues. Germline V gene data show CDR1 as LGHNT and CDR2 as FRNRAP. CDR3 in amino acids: CASGLVPDGGRAPPAQYF. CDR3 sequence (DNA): TGTGCTAGTGGTTTGGTACCGGACGGGGGGCGGGCCCCGCCCGCCCAGTACTTC.

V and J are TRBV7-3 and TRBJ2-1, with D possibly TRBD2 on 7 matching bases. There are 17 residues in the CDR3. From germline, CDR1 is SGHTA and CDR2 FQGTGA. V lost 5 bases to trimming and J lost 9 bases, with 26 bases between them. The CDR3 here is CASSPGGAGSPMGEQFF. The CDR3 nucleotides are TGTGCCAGCAGCCCTGGGGGGGCAGGGTCCCCTATGGGTGAGCAGTTCTTC.

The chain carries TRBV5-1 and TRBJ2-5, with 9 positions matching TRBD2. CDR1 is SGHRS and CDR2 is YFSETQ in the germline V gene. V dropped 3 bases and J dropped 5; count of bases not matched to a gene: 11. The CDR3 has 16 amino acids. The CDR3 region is CASSSGTSSYLETQYF. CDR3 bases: TGCGCCAGCAGCTCAGGGACTAGCAGCTATTTGGAGACCCAGTACTTC.

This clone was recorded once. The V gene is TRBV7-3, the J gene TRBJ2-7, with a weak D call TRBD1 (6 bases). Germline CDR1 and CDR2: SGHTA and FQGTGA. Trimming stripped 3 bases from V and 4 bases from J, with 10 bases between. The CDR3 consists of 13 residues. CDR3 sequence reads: CASSFGGGYEQYF. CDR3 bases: TGTGCCAGCAGCTTTGGGGGCGGGTACGAGCAGTACTTC.

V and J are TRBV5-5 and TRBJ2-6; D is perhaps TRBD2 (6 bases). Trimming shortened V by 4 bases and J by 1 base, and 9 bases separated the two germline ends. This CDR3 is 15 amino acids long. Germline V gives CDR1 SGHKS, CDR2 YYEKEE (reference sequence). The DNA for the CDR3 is TGTGCCAGCAGCGGGGACTGGTCTGGGGCCAACGTCCTGACTTTC. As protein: CASSGDWSGANVLTF.

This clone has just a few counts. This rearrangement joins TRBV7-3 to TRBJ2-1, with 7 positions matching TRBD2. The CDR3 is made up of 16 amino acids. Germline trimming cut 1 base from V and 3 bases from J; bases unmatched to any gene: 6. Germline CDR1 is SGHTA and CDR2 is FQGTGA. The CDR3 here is CASSLNGGTNYNEQFF. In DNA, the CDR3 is TGTGCCAGCAGCTTAAACGGCGGGACTAACTACAATGAGCAGTTCTTC.

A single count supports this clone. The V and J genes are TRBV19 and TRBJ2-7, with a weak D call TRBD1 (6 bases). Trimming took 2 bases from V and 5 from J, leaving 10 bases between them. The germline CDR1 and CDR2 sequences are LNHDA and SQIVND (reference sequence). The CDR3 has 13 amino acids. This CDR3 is CASSINRDHEQYF. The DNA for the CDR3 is TGTGCCAGTAGTATAAACAGGGATCACGAGCAGTACTTC.